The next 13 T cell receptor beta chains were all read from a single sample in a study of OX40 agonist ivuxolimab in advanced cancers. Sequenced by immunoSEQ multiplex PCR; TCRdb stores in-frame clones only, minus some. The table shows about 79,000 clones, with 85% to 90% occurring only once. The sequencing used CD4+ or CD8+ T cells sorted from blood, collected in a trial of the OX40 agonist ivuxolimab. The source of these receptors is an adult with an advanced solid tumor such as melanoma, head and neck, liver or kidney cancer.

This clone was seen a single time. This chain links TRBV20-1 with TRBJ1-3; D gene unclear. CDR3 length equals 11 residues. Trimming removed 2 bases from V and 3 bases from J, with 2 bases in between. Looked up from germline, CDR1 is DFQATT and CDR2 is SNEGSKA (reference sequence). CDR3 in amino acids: CSARSGNTIYF. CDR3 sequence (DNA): TGCAGTGCTAGAAGTGGAAACACCATATATTTT.

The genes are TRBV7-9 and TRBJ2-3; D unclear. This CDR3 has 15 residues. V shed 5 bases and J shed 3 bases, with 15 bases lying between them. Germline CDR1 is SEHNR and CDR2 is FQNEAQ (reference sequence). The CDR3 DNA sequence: TGTGCCAGCAGCCCGACCTCCCCCGGGACAGATACGCAGTATTTT. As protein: CASSPTSPGTDTQYF.

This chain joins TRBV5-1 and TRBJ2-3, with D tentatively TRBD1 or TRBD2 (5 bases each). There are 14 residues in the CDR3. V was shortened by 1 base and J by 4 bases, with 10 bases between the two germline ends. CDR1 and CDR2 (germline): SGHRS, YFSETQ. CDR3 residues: CASSLPGTPDTQYF. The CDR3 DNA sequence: TGCGCCAGCAGCTTGCCAGGGACGCCAGATACGCAGTATTTT.

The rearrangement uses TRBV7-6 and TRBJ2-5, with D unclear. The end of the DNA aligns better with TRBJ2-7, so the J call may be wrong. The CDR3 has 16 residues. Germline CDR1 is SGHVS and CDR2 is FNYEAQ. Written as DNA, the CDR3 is TGTGCCAGCAGCTTAGCGCTGTCACAGCACTCCTACGAGCAGTACTTC. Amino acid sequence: CASSLALSQHSYEQYF.

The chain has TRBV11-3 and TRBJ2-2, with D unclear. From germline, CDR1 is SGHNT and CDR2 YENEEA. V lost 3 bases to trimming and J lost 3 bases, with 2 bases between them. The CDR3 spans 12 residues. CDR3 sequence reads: CASSFHTGELFF. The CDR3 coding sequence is TGTGCCAGCAGCTTTCACACCGGGGAGCTGTTTTTT. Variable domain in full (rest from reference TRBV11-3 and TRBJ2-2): EAGVVQSPRYKIIEKKQPVAFWCNPISGHNTLYWYLQNLGQGPELLIRYENEEAVDDSQLPKDRFSAERLKGVDSTLKIQPAELGDSAVYLCASSFHTGELFFGEGSRLTVL.

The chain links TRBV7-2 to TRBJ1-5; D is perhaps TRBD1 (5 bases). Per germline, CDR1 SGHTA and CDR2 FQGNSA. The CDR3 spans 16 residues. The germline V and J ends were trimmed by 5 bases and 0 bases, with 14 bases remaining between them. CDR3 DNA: TGTGCCAGCAGCCCTAGGGGCAGCCATAGCAATCAGCCCCAGCATTTT. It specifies CASSPRGSHSNQPQHF.

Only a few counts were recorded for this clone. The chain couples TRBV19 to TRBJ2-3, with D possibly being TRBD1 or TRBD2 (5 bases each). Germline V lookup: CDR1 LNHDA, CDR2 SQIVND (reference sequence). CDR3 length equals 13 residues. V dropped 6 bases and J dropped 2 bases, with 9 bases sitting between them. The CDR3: CASRGETTDTQYF. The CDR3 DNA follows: TGTGCCAGTAGGGGGGAAACCACAGATACGCAGTATTTT.

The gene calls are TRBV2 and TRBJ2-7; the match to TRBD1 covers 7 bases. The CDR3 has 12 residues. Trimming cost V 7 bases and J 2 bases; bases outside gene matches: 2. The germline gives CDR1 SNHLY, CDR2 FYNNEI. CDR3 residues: CASTDRAYEQYF. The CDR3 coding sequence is TGTGCCAGCACCGACAGGGCCTACGAGCAGTACTTC.

The CDR3 here is CAISDPGSSETQYF. The CDR3 nucleotides read TGTGCCATCAGTGACCCCGGGAGTTCAGAGACCCAGTACTTC. This sequence joins TRBV10-3 and TRBJ2-5; D is perhaps TRBD2 (6 bases). Germline V CDR1 and CDR2: ENHRY, SYGVKD. The ends were cut back, 3 bases at V and 4 bases at J, with 12 bases in the middle. The CDR3 has 14 residues.

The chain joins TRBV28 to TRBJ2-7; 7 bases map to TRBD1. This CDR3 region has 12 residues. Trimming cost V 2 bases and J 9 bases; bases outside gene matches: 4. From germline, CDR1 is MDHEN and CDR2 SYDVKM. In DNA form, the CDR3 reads TGTGCCAGCAGTTTAGACAGGGTGGGGCAGTACTTC. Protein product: CASSLDRVGQYF.

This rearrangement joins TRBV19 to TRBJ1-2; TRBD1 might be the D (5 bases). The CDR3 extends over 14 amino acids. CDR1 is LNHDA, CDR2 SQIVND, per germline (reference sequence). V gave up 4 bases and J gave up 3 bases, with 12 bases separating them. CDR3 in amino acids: CASSRGRGYYGYTF. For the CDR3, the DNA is TGTGCCAGTAGTAGGGGGAGAGGGTACTATGGCTACACCTTC.

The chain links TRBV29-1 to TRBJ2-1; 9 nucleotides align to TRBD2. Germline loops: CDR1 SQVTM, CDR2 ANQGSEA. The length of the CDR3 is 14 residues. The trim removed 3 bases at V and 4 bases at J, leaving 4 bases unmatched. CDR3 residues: CSVDLTSGYNEQFF. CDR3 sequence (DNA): TGCAGCGTTGATCTGACTAGCGGATACAATGAGCAGTTCTTC.

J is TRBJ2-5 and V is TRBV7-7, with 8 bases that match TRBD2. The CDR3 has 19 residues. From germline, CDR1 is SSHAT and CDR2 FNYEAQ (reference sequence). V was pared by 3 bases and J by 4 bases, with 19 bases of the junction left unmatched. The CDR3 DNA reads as TGTGCCAGCAGCTTTTCTCCAGCGGGAGCTCTTTCCCCCCTAGAGACCCAGTACTTC. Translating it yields CASSFSPAGALSPLETQYF.